Following are 15 T cell receptor beta chains from one sample sequenced in a study of T cells in Graves' hyperthyroidism and ophthalmopathy. TCR beta CDR3 regions were amplified from RNA transcripts. HTBI primers were employed in a first-round RT-PCR of the TCR CDR3. TCRdb independently ran MiXCR on the multiplex PCR reads; one entry per CDR3 protein. There are some 300,000 distinct CDR3 sequences in the sample; about 13% occur only once, and roughly 7.9% lies in the top ten. The sequencing input was blood. The source of these receptors is a middle-aged woman with Graves' hyperthyroidism.

The chain combines TRBV20-1 with TRBJ1-2, with 12 bases matching TRBD1. Looked up from germline, CDR1 is DFQATT and CDR2 is SNEGSKA (reference sequence). The CDR3 is 17 residues long. Germline trimming cut 5 bases from V and 2 bases from J; bases unmatched to any gene: 12. In DNA form, the CDR3 reads TGCAGTGCTCCAAGGGGACAGGGGGCGCAGAGAAACTATGGCTACACCTTC. Translating gives CSAPRGQGAQRNYGYTF.

This clonotype showed up many times. This chain connects TRBV28 to TRBJ2-7; D uncertain. From germline, CDR1 is MDHEN and CDR2 SYDVKM. V lost 2 bases to trimming and J lost 0 bases, with 8 bases between them. CDR3 length: 14 residues. The CDR3 region has the DNA TGTGCCAGCAGTTTAGTGAGCTACTCCTACGAGCAGTACTTC. This encodes CASSLVSYSYEQYF.

The CDR3 bases are TGTGCCAGCAGCGGCCGGGGTAGCGGACCGACCTACAATGAGCAGTTCTTC. It codes for CASSGRGSGPTYNEQFF. The chain has TRBV7-2 and TRBJ2-1; maybe TRBD2 (6 bases). The CDR3 has 17 residues. Per the germline V gene, CDR1 is SGHTA and CDR2 is FQGNSA. The V and J ends lost 5 bases and 2 bases respectively, with 19 bases between them.

This clonotype appeared many times. V usage is TRBV30 and J usage is TRBJ1-6; 8 bases are a match to TRBD1. CDR1 GTSNPN and CDR2 SVGIG come from the germline V gene (reference sequence). Trimming cost V 1 base and J 9 bases; bases outside gene matches: 8. The CDR3 has 15 amino acids. The chain's CDR3 is CAWSGRTGSGSPLHF. The CDR3 DNA sequence: TGTGCCTGGAGTGGTCGGACAGGGTCAGGTTCACCCCTCCACTTT.

This clonotype has a count of ten or more. The rearrangement uses TRBV20-1 and TRBJ1-5; tentatively, D is TRBD1 (5 bases). The CDR3 runs to 13 residues. CDR1 is DFQATT and CDR2 is SNEGSKA in the germline V gene (reference sequence). V lost 2 bases, J lost 4 bases, and 9 bases lay in between. The CDR3 protein is CSARKDRNQPQHF. The CDR3 coding sequence is TGCAGTGCTAGAAAAGACAGAAATCAGCCCCAGCATTTT.

V is TRBV24-1 and J is TRBJ2-2, with 8 bases matching TRBD1. V shed 11 bases and J 1 base; nucleotides not matched to a gene: 5. CDR3 length: 14 amino acids. Germline CDR1 and CDR2: KGHDR and SFDVKD. The CDR3 sequence is CAISGTGNTGELFF. The CDR3 region has the DNA TGTGCCATCTCCGGGACAGGGAACACCGGGGAGCTGTTTTTT.

The chain couples TRBV5-1 to TRBJ2-5; D possibly corresponds to TRBD2 (5 bases). Trimming took 0 bases from V and 2 from J, leaving 17 bases between them. CDR1 is SGHRS and CDR2 is YFSETQ in the germline V gene. The CDR3 sequence is 17 residues long. The CDR3 loop is CASSLEGERWRQETQYF. CDR3 bases: TGCGCCAGCAGCTTGGAGGGAGAACGGTGGAGGCAAGAGACCCAGTACTTC. Combining the CDR3 with reference TRBV5-1 and TRBJ2-5 gives the whole variable domain KAGVTQTPRYLIKTRGQQVTLSCSPISGHRSVSWYQQTPGQGLQFLFEYFSETQRNKGNFPGRFSGRQFSNSRSEMNVSTLELGDSALYLCASSLEGERWRQETQYFGPGTRLLVL.

This clonotype was counted at least ten times. V gene TRBV7-2 combines with J gene TRBJ2-1; tentative D call: TRBD2 (6 bases). V dropped 2 bases and J dropped 10 bases, with 15 bases sitting between them. This CDR3 has 14 amino acids. Germline-derived CDR1 and CDR2 are SGHTA and FQGNSA. The CDR3 coding sequence is TGTGCCAGCAGCTTAAGTTCGGACGGGAGAGAGCAGTTCTTC. It yields the protein CASSLSSDGREQFF. The complete variable domain, with remaining parts taken from reference TRBV7-2 and TRBJ2-1, reads GAGVSQSPSNKVTEKGKDVELRCDPISGHTALYWYRQSLGQGLEFLIYFQGNSAPDKSGLPSDRFSAERTGGSVSTLTIQRTQQEDSAVYLCASSLSSDGREQFFGPGTRLTVL.

Regarding this clonotype: This may arise from a read error, as a much more abundant clone is one base away. The chain employs TRBV9 and TRBJ2-1, with D perhaps matching TRBD1 or TRBD2 (5 bases each). This CDR3 is 16 amino acids long. Germline loops: CDR1 SGDLS, CDR2 YYNGEE. This chain's CDR3 is CASSVGPGPSYNDQFF. Written as DNA, the CDR3 is TGTGCCAGCAGCGTAGGCCCGGGACCCTCCTACAATGATCAGTTCTTC.

This chain uses TRBV28 with TRBJ2-3, with 7 bases that match TRBD2. CDR1 MDHEN and CDR2 SYDVKM come from the germline V gene. This CDR3 is built from 12 residues. Unmatched junction bases numbered 8, after V lost 7 bases and J lost 10 bases. The CDR3 protein is CASKGSGTAQYF. The CDR3 coding sequence is TGTGCCAGCAAAGGGAGCGGGACCGCGCAGTATTTT. Full variable domain (remainder filled in from reference TRBV28 and TRBJ2-3): DVKVTQSSRYLVKRTGEKVFLECVQDMDHENMFWYRQDPGLGLRLIYFSYDVKMKEKGDIPEGYSVSREKKERFSLILESASTNQTSMYLCASKGSGTAQYFGPGTRLTVL.

This clonotype has at least ten counts. The V gene is TRBV11-2, the J gene TRBJ2-7; D not resolved. Germline CDR1 SGHAT, CDR2 FQNNGV. CDR3 length: 12 residues. V lost 2 bases, J lost 6 bases, and 8 bases lay in between. CDR3: CASSLIPGEQYF. CDR3 DNA sequence: TGTGCCAGCAGCTTAATCCCGGGCGAGCAGTACTTC.

This clonotype showed up just once. The chain employs TRBV7-9 and TRBJ2-1, with 12 bases identical to TRBD2. This CDR3 is 14 amino acids long. CDR1 is SEHNR, CDR2 FQNEAQ, per germline (reference sequence). V dropped 4 bases and J dropped 8; count of bases not matched to a gene: 3. The CDR3 loop is CASSSRLAGDEQFF. The CDR3 bases are TGTGCCAGCAGCTCTAGACTAGCGGGAGATGAGCAGTTCTTC.

The chain is built from TRBV20-1 and TRBJ2-3; 10 bases line up with TRBD2. The V and J ends lost 3 bases and 4 bases, in that order; junction bases with no gene match: 4. CDR3 length: 14 residues. The germline CDR1 and CDR2 sequences are DFQATT and SNEGSKA (reference sequence). The CDR3 loop is CSARRAGGADTQYF. In DNA form, the CDR3 reads TGCAGTGCTAGGCGAGCGGGAGGGGCAGATACGCAGTATTTT.

Comments on this clonotype: One end of the junction varies from germline; a read error may be responsible. The chain couples TRBV20-1 to TRBJ1-5; unclear D gene. This CDR3 is built from 13 residues. Germline-derived CDR1 and CDR2 are DFQATT and SNEGSKA (reference sequence). CDR3 nucleotides: TGCAGTGCTGGAGATACCAGCAATCAGCCGCAGCATTTT. Amino acid sequence: CSAGDTSNQPQHF.

This rearrangement joins TRBV24-1 to TRBJ2-2, with 8 bases aligning to TRBD1. V lost 4 bases to trimming and J lost 6 bases; unmatched junction nucleotides: 9. This CDR3 spans 16 amino acids. Germline loops: CDR1 KGHDR, CDR2 SFDVKD. The CDR3 nucleotides read TGTGCCACCAGTGACCCTCGGACAGGGCAAGCCGGGGAGCTGTTTTTT. It specifies CATSDPRTGQAGELFF.